This T cell receptor beta chain is drawn from a study of T cell repertoires in cytomegalovirus infection. MiXCR, run by TCRdb on the reads, gives a single entry per CDR3 protein. The sample carries roughly 190,000 distinct CDR3 sequences, more than 9% recorded once. The length of the CDR3 is 13 residues. The ends were cut back, 4 bases at V and 0 bases at J, with 6 bases in the middle. CDR1 SEHNR and CDR2 FQNEAQ come from the germline V gene (reference sequence). J is TRBJ1-1 and V is TRBV7-9, with no clear D. Sequences were obtained from PBMCs. The TCR sequence derives from a human donor in good health (CMV status not recorded). Some clones in this sample may be carry-over from other donors' samples. CDR3 in DNA: TGTGCCAGCAGCTCCGCCATGAACACTGAAGCTTTCTTT. Translated: CASSSAMNTEAFF.